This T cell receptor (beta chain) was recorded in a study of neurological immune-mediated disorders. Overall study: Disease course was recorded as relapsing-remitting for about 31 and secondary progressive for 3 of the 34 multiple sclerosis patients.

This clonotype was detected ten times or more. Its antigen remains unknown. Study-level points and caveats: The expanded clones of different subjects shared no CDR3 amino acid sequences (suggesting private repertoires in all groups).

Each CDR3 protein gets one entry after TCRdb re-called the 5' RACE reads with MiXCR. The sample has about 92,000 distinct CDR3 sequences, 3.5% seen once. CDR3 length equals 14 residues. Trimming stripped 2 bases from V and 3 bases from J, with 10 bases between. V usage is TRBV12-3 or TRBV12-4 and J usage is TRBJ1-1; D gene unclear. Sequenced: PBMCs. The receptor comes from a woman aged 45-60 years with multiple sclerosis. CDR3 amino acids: CASSLWGIDTEAFF. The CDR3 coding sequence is TGTGCCAGCAGTTTATGGGGTATTGACACTGAAGCTTTCTTT.